One and the same sample provided the 20 T cell receptor beta chains below, sequenced in a study of blood T cell repertoires in COVID-19. Repertoires were generated with immunoSEQ multiplex PCR, while TCRdb's copy carries only in-frame clones and drops some. The sample carries around 310,000 clones, under 90% recorded once. Sequenced material: PBMCs or T cells enriched from blood (not recorded which). These receptors came from a woman in her 30s who had recovered from COVID-19.

This CDR3 is CASSLGQGWNSPLHF. The CDR3 DNA reads as TGTGCCAGCAGTTTGGGACAGGGGTGGAATTCACCCCTCCACTTT. V usage is TRBV28 and J usage is TRBJ1-6; 10 nucleotides align to TRBD1. V lost 3 bases to trimming and J lost 7 bases; unmatched junction nucleotides: 3. In germline, CDR1 is MDHEN, CDR2 SYDVKM. This CDR3 region has 15 residues.

The J gene is TRBJ2-5, the V gene TRBV10-2; 8 bases line up with TRBD2. V lost 2 bases, J lost 7 bases, and 15 bases stayed unmatched. CDR1 and CDR2 (germline): WSHSY, SAAADI. The CDR3 extends over 17 amino acids. The CDR3 sequence is CASSEVYSGVSSWTQYF. The CDR3 region has the DNA TGCGCCAGCAGTGAGGTTTATAGCGGGGTATCAAGCTGGACCCAGTACTTC.

The chain joins TRBV6-5 to TRBJ1-2; no definite D call. CDR1 MNHEY and CDR2 SVGAGI come from the germline V gene. V was cut by 4 bases and J by 5 bases, with 11 bases left in between. The CDR3 runs 13 residues. The CDR3, as DNA: TGTGCCAGCAGTTCGGAGAAGTCTTATGGCTACACCTTC. As protein: CASSSEKSYGYTF.

V gene TRBV4-2 combines with J gene TRBJ1-1; D is undetermined. With 4 bases removed from V and 4 bases from J, the gap between germline ends came to 19 bases. CDR3 length equals 16 residues. Germline values: CDR1 LGHNA, CDR2 YNFKEQ. The CDR3 loop reads CASSRKAQAGSTEAFF. The CDR3 DNA reads as TGTGCCAGCAGCCGGAAGGCCCAGGCGGGGAGCACTGAAGCTTTCTTT.

The chain has TRBV18 and TRBJ1-2, with D unclear. V lost 5 bases and J lost 5, with 21 bases in between. The CDR3 extends over 16 amino acids. Germline V gene data show CDR1 as KGHSH and CDR2 as LQKENI. This CDR3 is CASSLSESSGLYGYTF. The CDR3 DNA sequence: TGTGCCAGCTCATTAAGTGAGAGCTCTGGACTGTATGGCTACACCTTC.

V is TRBV18 and J is TRBJ1-1; 7 positions agree with TRBD1. CDR1 KGHSH and CDR2 LQKENI come from the germline V gene. The length of the CDR3 is 15 residues. With 1 base clipped from V and 1 base from J, the junction kept 3 bases outside the gene matches. Here the CDR3 DNA reads TGTGCCAGCTCACCACTTGGGACAGAGAACACTGAAGCTTTCTTT. This gives the protein CASSPLGTENTEAFF.

This clone was seen a single time. This rearrangement joins TRBV6-1 to TRBJ2-7; 15 bases fit TRBD2. CDR3 length: 17 amino acids. The germline gives CDR1 MNHNS, CDR2 SASEGT. The V gene end was trimmed by 2 bases and the J gene end by 3 bases; junction bases not matched to a gene: 5. The CDR3 DNA follows: TGTGCCAGCAGTGAATGGGGACTAGCGGGAGGATTCTACGAGCAGTACTTC. It is translated as CASSEWGLAGGFYEQYF.

The CDR3 DNA is TGTGCCAGCAGTTACGGGGGACTAGCGGGAGTTGGGCAGTACTTC. Translating gives CASSYGGLAGVGQYF. The V and J genes are TRBV6-5 and TRBJ2-7; 14 bases line up with TRBD2. After removal of 2 bases from V and 9 bases from J, the junction contained 6 bases not matched to a gene. CDR3 length: 15 amino acids. CDR1 and CDR2 (germline): MNHEY, SVGAGI.

The chain recombines TRBV18 with TRBJ2-1; the match to TRBD2 covers 11 bases. The germline CDR1 and CDR2 sequences are KGHSH and LQKENI. This CDR3 is built from 15 residues. The trim removed 4 bases at V and 3 bases at J, leaving 2 bases unmatched. The CDR3 DNA reads as TGTGCCAGCTCACGTAGCGGGGGGGTCTACAATGAGCAGTTCTTC. Translating gives CASSRSGGVYNEQFF.

CDR3 sequence reads: CASSYSNRGNTEAFF. The CDR3 DNA reads TGTGCCAGCAGTTACTCTAACAGGGGGAACACTGAAGCTTTCTTT. V usage is TRBV6-6 and J usage is TRBJ1-1; 7 nucleotides agree with TRBD1. Germline V lookup: CDR1 MNHNY, CDR2 SVGAGI (reference sequence). With V trimmed by 0 bases and J by 1 base, 2 bases remained unmatched. The CDR3 has 15 residues.

This clone was picked up one time. In DNA, the CDR3 is TGCAGCGTCGAGAACGGCCTAGATTTGGGCGAGCAGTACTTC. It is translated as CSVENGLDLGEQYF. This rearrangement joins TRBV29-1 to TRBJ2-7; D ambiguous. The CDR3 length is 14 residues. Trimming removed 6 bases from V and 6 bases from J, with 21 bases in between. Germline V CDR1 and CDR2: SQVTM, ANQGSEA.

This rearrangement joins TRBV3-1 (or the pseudogene TRBV3-2) to TRBJ1-2; a weak D match, TRBD1 (5 bases). Per germline, CDR1 LGHDT and CDR2 YNNKEL (reference sequence). The CDR3 contains 16 residues. Trimming took off 0 bases at V and 8 bases at J, with 19 bases between the two ends. The CDR3 region is CASSQDHRFGGDGYTF. CDR3 nucleotide sequence: TGTGCCAGCAGCCAAGATCACCGTTTCGGAGGGGACGGCTACACCTTC.

This clone showed up just once. The gene calls are TRBV29-1 and TRBJ2-1, with D possibly matching TRBD2 (5 bases). V lost 5 bases and J lost 7, with 27 bases in between. Germline V gene data show CDR1 as SQVTM and CDR2 as ANQGSEA. The CDR3 has 17 residues. The CDR3 protein is CSVQRRLSSLSDNEQFF. The CDR3 DNA sequence: TGCAGCGTTCAAAGAAGGTTGTCTAGCCTCTCGGATAATGAGCAGTTCTTC.

The chain is built from TRBV5-8 and TRBJ2-5; the D gene is possibly TRBD1 (7 bases). V was cut by 4 bases and J by 1 base, with 17 bases left in between. The V gene's germline CDR1 is SGHTS and CDR2 YDEGEE. This CDR3 spans 16 amino acids. Written as DNA, the CDR3 is TGTGCCAGCAGCCGGGACAGCGGGTGGGGCCAAGAGACCCAGTACTTC. Translation: CASSRDSGWGQETQYF.

This clone showed up just a few times. The chain employs TRBV28 and TRBJ2-7; the match to TRBD2 covers 7 bases. V was pared by 5 bases and J by 0 bases, with 13 bases of the junction left unmatched. Germline V CDR1 and CDR2: MDHEN, SYDVKM. This CDR3 has 17 residues. The chain's CDR3 is CASSVPNGGRSSYEQYF. CDR3 DNA: TGTGCCAGCAGTGTCCCCAACGGGGGGAGGAGCTCCTACGAGCAGTACTTC.

The V gene is TRBV29-1, the J gene TRBJ2-1, with a weak D call TRBD2 (5 bases). Deletions cut 5 bases from V and 5 bases from J, with 7 bases between. From germline, CDR1 is SQVTM and CDR2 ANQGSEA. The CDR3 length is 11 residues. In nucleotides, the CDR3 is TGCAGCGTTTTGACTAACAATGAGCAGTTCTTC. The encoded protein is CSVLTNNEQFF.

The rearrangement joins TRBV5-4 to TRBJ1-4; 11 bases match TRBD1. Trimming removed 3 bases from V and 8 bases from J; junction bases left unmatched: 6. There are 15 residues in the CDR3. The germline V gene has CDR1 SGHNT and CDR2 YYREEE (reference sequence). As DNA, the CDR3 is TGTGCCAGCAGCTCCTCCGGGGACAGGGGGGAAAAACTGTTTTTT. This gives the protein CASSSSGDRGEKLFF. The full variable domain, with the rest looked up from reference TRBV5-4 and TRBJ1-4, is ETGVTQSPTHLIKTRGQQVTLRCSSQSGHNTVSWYQQALGQGPQFIFQYYREEENGRGNFPPRFSGLQFPNYSSELNVNALELDDSALYLCASSSSGDRGEKLFFGSGTQLSVL.

CDR3 in DNA: TGCAGTGTTCCGTCGTACGAGCAGTACTTC. This codes for CSVPSYEQYF. The genes are TRBV20-1 and TRBJ2-7; D remains ambiguous. Deletions cut 7 bases from V and 4 bases from J, with 8 bases between. Looked up from germline, CDR1 is DFQATT and CDR2 is SNEGSKA (reference sequence). The CDR3 runs to 10 residues.

The V gene is TRBV28, the J gene TRBJ1-2; tentatively, D is TRBD1 (6 bases). Trimming stripped 7 bases from V and 9 bases from J, with 18 bases between. Germline V gives CDR1 MDHEN, CDR2 SYDVKM. This CDR3 is 13 amino acids long. CDR3 coding DNA: TGTGCCAGCATACTACAACAGGGAATGCGCTACACCTTC. Amino acids: CASILQQGMRYTF.

The chain joins TRBV6-5 to TRBJ2-7; the D is unclear. The V end lost 0 bases, the J end lost 3 bases, and 12 bases lay between the germline ends. The CDR3 is 15 amino acids. The germline V gene has CDR1 MNHEY and CDR2 SVGAGI. The CDR3 reads CASSYSRRNIYEQYF. The CDR3 DNA sequence: TGTGCCAGCAGTTACTCGAGGCGGAACATCTACGAGCAGTACTTC.